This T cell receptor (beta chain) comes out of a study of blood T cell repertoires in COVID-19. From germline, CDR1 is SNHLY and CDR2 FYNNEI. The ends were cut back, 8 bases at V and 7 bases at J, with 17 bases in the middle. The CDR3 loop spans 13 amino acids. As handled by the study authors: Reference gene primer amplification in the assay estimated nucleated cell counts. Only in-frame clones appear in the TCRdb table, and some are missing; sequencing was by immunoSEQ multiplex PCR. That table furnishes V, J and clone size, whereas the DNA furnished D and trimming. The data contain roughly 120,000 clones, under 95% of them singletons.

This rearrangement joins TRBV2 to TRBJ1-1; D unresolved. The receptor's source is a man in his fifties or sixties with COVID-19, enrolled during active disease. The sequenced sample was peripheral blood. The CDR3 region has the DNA TGTGCCAGCCTCCGCGAGGCGCGAGATGAAGCTTTCTTT. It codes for CASLREARDEAFF.